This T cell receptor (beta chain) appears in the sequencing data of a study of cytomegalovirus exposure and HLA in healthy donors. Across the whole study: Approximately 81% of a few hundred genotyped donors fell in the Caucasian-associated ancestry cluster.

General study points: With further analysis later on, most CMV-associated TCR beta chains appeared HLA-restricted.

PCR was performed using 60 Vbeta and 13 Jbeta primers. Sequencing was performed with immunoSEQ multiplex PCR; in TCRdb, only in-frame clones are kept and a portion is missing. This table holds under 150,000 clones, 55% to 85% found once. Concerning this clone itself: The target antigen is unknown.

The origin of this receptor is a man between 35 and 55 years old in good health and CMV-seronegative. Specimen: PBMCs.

The DNA of the CDR3 is TGTGCCAGTAGCCCCTACACCGGGACAGTTAACACTGAAGCTTTCTTT. The encoded protein is CASSPYTGTVNTEAFF. The V and J genes are TRBV19 and TRBJ1-1, with 7 bases aligning to TRBD1. Germline loops: CDR1 LNHDA, CDR2 SQIVND (reference sequence). The CDR3 loop spans 16 amino acids. V was clipped by 6 bases and J by 2 bases; unmatched bases: 12.